This is a list of T cell receptor beta chains from one sample in a study of T cells in narcolepsy. Produced via immunoSEQ multiplex PCR; TCRdb's table is partial and in-frame only. The table records about 18,000 clones, roughly two thirds of them present only once. Material for sequencing was CD45RA- memory CD8+ T cells from PBMCs. The receptor source for this set is a human donor with narcolepsy. Both conserved end residues are trimmed from each CDR3.

v_gene: TRBV2
CDR3aa: ASSEGNYNEQF

v_gene: TRBV6-5
CDR3aa: ASSLGNEQF

v_gene: TRBV30
CDR3aa: AWGPGLEEYEQY

v_gene: TRBV9
CDR3aa: ASRPPGQPNEKLF

v_gene: TRBV9
CDR3aa: ASSGGQESTEAF

v_gene: TRBV6-5
CDR3aa: ASSYSGAANQPQH

v_gene: TRBV19
CDR3aa: ASSISGTGNQPQH

v_gene: TRBV4-1
CDR3aa: ASSQQHSKDEQY

v_gene: TRBV4-1
CDR3aa: ASSQGQSGEQF

v_gene: TRBV9
CDR3aa: ASSQGTGGPPYNEQF

v_gene: TRBV6-1
CDR3aa: ASSRQETQY

v_gene: TRBV2
CDR3aa: AQTGDHSYNEQF

v_gene: TRBV7-2
CDR3aa: ASSLNTGVSGANVLT

v_gene: TRBV2
CDR3aa: ASSETTRAGVYT

v_gene: TRBV19
CDR3aa: ASSVRDGETQY

v_gene: TRBV7-8
CDR3aa: ASSLSSYSGGAKDTQY

v_gene: TRBV7-9
CDR3aa: ASSLAAGFTGELF

v_gene: TRBV5-1
CDR3aa: ASSFETDQETQY

v_gene: TRBV9
CDR3aa: ASSGQQVNYGYT

v_gene: TRBV27
CDR3aa: ASNLWGTSGGEQF

v_gene: TRBV19
CDR3aa: ASQPRDREVTEAF

v_gene: TRBV7-9
CDR3aa: ASSHGDRSYGYT

v_gene: TRBV27
CDR3aa: ASSSHQGTASYEQY

v_gene: TRBV4-1
CDR3aa: ASSQDPIPGGDTQY

v_gene: TRBV9
CDR3aa: ASSPSATRSYEQY

v_gene: TRBV30
CDR3aa: AWSVSHNDQPQH

v_gene: TRBV13
CDR3aa: ASSLGSGGNNEQF

v_gene: TRBV10-1
CDR3aa: ASSESKTTDTQY

v_gene: TRBV9
CDR3aa: ASRAHRGGYGYT

v_gene: TRBV11-1
CDR3aa: ASSFGGTSYEQY

v_gene: TRBV5-1
CDR3aa: ASRDETGTNYGYT

v_gene: TRBV19
CDR3aa: ASSIDRYNEQF

v_gene: TRBV5-4
CDR3aa: ASSLAHGELF

v_gene: TRBV6-5
CDR3aa: ASSYLREAASEQF

v_gene: TRBV27
CDR3aa: ASSFGGVNEQF

v_gene: TRBV28
CDR3aa: ASSSYRGLSNQPQH

v_gene: TRBV5-4
CDR3aa: ASSDSWGSYEQY

v_gene: TRBV7-9
CDR3aa: ASSGQRGSSYNEQF

v_gene: TRBV2
CDR3aa: ASSGSGTNYGYT